The entry below gives a single TCR beta chain sequence along with its context. Its antigen remains unknown. The germline V gene has CDR1 SGHNT and CDR2 YYREEE (reference sequence). The CDR3 covers 17 residues. V lost 1 base, J lost 4 bases, and 7 bases stayed unmatched. This sample stems from a study of cytomegalovirus exposure and HLA in healthy donors. The wider study: Among approximately 390 genotyped donors, approximately 80% fell in the Caucasian-associated ancestry cluster. Points from the study as a whole: Later analysis suggested most CMV-associated TCR beta chains were HLA-restricted. Follow-up analysis later connected one missense variant in DCLRE1C with trimming of TCR beta V- and J-genes.

The study ran its PCR with 60 Vbeta and 13 Jbeta primers. TCRdb keeps only in-frame clones here, not all; method: immunoSEQ multiplex PCR. The repertoire includes roughly 160,000 clones, 80% of them detected once, and 1% sits in the top ten. Donors consisted of healthy bone marrow donors. This TCR derives from a woman between 50 and 59 years old in good health and CMV-seropositive. This chain joins TRBV5-4 and TRBJ1-3; 11 nucleotides align to TRBD1. Source material: PBMCs. The CDR3 nucleotides are TGTGCCAGCAGCTTGTGGACAGGGGGCGACCCCGGAAACACCATATATTTT. Amino acids: CASSLWTGGDPGNTIYF.